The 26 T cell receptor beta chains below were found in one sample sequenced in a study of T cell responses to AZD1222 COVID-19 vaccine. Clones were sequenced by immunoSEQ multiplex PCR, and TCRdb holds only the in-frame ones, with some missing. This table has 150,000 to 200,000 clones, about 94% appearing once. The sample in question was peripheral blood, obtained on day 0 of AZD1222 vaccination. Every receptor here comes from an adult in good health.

CDR3: CASSLTGGANYGYTF. The CDR3 DNA follows: TGTGCCAGCAGCTTAACGGGAGGAGCTAACTATGGCTACACCTTC. The chain has TRBV7-3 and TRBJ1-2; D ambiguous. The CDR3 runs to 15 residues. The germline V gene encodes CDR1 SGHTA and CDR2 FQGTGA. V shed 0 bases and J shed 0 bases, with 8 bases lying between them.

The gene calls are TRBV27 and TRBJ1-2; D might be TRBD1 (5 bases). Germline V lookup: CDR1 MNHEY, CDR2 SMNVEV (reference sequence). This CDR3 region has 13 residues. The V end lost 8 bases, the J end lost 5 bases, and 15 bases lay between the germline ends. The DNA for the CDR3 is TGTGCCAGCTGGGGCGGGGGACCTTATGGCTACACCTTC. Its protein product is CASWGGGPYGYTF.

Here the CDR3 reads CASSLGDRAVRGYTF. The CDR3 DNA is TGTGCCAGCAGCTTAGGCGACAGAGCCGTGCGTGGCTACACCTTC. V usage is TRBV7-9 and J usage is TRBJ1-2, with a tentative D call TRBD1 (5 bases). CDR3 length: 15 residues. The V and J ends lost 1 base and 7 bases respectively, with 16 bases between them. Germline V gene lookup returns CDR1 SEHNR and CDR2 FQNEAQ (reference sequence).

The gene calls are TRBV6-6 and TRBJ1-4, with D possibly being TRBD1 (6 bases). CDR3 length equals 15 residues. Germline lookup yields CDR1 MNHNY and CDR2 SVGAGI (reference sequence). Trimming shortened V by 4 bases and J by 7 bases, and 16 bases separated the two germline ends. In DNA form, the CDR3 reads TGTGCCAGCAGTTTAATAGGAGGGGGGAGTGAAAAACTGTTTTTT. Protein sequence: CASSLIGGGSEKLFF.

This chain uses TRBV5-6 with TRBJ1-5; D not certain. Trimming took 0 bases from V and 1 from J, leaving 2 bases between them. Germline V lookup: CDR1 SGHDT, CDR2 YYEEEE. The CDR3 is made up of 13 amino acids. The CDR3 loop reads CASSLGSNQPQHF. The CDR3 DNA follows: TGTGCCAGCAGCTTGGGAAGCAATCAGCCCCAGCATTTT.

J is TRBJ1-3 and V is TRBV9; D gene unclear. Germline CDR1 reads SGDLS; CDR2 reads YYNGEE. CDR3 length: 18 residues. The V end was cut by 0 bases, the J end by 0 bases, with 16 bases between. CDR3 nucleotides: TGTGCCAGCAGCGTAGGCGTAGGGCAGCCGAGCTCTGGAAACACCATATATTTT. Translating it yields CASSVGVGQPSSGNTIYF.

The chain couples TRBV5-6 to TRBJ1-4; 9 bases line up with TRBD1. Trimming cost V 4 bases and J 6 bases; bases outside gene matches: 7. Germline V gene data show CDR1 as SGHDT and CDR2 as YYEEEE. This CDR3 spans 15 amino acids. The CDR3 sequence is CASSGRDRAHEKLFF. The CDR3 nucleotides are TGTGCCAGCAGCGGGCGGGACAGGGCCCATGAAAAACTGTTTTTT.

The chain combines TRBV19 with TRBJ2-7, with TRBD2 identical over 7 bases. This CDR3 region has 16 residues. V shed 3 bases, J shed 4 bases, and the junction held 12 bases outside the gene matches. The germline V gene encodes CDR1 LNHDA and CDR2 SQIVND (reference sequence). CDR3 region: CASSIGSRTRGYEQYF. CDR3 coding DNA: TGTGCCAGTAGTATCGGCTCCCGGACTAGAGGTTACGAGCAGTACTTC.

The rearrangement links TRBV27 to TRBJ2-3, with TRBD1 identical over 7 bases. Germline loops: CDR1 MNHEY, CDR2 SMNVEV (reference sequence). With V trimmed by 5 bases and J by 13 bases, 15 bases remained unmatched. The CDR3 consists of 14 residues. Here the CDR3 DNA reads TGTGCCAGCAGTCCTACTCACATGACAGGGCCGAAGTATTTT. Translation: CASSPTHMTGPKYF.

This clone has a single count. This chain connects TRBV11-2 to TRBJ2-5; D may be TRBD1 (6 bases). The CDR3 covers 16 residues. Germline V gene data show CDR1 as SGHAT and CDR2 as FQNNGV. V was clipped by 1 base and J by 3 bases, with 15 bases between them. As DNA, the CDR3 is TGTGCCAGCAGCTTAGTTTTACAGGGTAGAGAAGAGACCCAGTACTTC. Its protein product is CASSLVLQGREETQYF.

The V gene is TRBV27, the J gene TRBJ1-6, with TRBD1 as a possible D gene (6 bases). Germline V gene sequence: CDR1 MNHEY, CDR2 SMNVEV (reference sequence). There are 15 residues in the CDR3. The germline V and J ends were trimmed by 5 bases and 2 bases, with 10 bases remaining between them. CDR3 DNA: TGTGCCAGCAGTACAGGGTTGACCTATAATTCACCCCTCCACTTT. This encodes CASSTGLTYNSPLHF.

The CDR3 spells CASPLHPKVDEQYF. For the CDR3, the DNA is TGTGCCAGCCCACTTCATCCTAAGGTCGACGAGCAGTACTTC. The J gene is TRBJ2-7, the V gene TRBV28, with D unresolved. Germline lookup yields CDR1 MDHEN and CDR2 SYDVKM. This CDR3 spans 14 amino acids. V lost 8 bases and J 5 bases, leaving 19 bases between the germline ends. Full variable domain (outside the CDR3, taken from reference TRBV28 and TRBJ2-7): DVKVTQSSRYLVKRTGEKVFLECVQDMDHENMFWYRQDPGLGLRLIYFSYDVKMKEKGDIPEGYSVSREKKERFSLILESASTNQTSMYLCASPLHPKVDEQYFGPGTRLTVT.

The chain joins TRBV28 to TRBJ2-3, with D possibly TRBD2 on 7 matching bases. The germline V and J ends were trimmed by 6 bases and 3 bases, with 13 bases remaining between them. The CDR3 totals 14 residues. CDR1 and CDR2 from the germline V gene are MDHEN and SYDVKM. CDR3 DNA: TGTGCCAGCAGGGAGAGGGGGGGGACAGATACGCAGTATTTT. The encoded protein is CASRERGGTDTQYF.

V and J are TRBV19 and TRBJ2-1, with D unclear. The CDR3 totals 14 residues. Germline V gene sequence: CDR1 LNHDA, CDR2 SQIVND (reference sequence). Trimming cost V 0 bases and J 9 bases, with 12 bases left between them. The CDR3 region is CASSIDPRSVEQFF. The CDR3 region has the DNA TGTGCCAGTAGTATAGACCCCCGATCAGTTGAGCAGTTCTTC.

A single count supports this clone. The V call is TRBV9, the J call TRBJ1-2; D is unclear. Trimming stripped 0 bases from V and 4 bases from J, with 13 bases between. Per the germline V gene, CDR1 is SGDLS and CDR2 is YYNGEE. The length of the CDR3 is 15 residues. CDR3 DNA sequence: TGTGCCAGCAGCGTAGGCCCCAGCACAAGCTATGGCTACACCTTC. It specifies CASSVGPSTSYGYTF.

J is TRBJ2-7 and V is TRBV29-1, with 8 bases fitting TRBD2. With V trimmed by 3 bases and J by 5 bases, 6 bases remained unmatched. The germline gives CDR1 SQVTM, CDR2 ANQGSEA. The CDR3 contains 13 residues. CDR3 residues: CSVDRGGKDEQYF. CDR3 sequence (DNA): TGCAGCGTTGATCGGGGGGGCAAAGACGAGCAGTACTTC.

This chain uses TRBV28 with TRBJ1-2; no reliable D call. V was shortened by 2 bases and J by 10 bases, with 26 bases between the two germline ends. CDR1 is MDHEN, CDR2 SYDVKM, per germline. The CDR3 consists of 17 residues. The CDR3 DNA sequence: TGTGCCAGCAGTTTAGCGGGAATCCACCGGGAGGAGACCCCCTACACCTTC. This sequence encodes CASSLAGIHREETPYTF.

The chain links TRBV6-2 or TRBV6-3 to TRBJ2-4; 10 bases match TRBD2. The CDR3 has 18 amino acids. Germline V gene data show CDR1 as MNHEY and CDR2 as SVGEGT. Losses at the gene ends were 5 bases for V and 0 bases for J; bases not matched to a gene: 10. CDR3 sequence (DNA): TGTGCCAGCAGTCATGTAGCCGGACTAGCGGCAGCCAAAAACATTCAGTACTTC. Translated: CASSHVAGLAAAKNIQYF.

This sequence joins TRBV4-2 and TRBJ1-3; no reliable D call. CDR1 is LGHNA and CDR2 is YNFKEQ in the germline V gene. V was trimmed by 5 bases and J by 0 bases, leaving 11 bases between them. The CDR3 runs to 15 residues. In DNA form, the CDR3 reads TGTGCCAGCAGCGACACACCTCGCTCTGGAAACACCATATATTTT. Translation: CASSDTPRSGNTIYF.

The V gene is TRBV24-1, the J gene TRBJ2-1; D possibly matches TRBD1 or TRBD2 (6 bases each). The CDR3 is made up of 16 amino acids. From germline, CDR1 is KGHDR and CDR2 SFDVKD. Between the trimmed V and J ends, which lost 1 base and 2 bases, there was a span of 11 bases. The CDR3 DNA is TGTGCCACCAGTGATTTTAGGGGGGCTCCCTACAATGAGCAGTTCTTC. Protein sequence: CATSDFRGAPYNEQFF.

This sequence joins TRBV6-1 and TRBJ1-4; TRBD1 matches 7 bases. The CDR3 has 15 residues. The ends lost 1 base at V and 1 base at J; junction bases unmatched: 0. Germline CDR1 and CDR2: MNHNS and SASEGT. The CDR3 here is CASSEDRGTNEKLFF. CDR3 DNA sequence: TGTGCCAGCAGTGAAGACAGGGGAACTAATGAAAAACTGTTTTTT.

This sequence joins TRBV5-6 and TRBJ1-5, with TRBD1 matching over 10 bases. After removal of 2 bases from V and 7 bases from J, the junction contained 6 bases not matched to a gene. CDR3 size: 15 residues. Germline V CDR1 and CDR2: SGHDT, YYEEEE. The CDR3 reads CASSFGTGASQPQHF. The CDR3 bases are TGTGCCAGCAGCTTTGGGACAGGGGCCAGCCAGCCCCAGCATTTT.

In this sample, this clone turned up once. This CDR3 is CASSILGGTAFYGYTF. CDR3 bases: TGTGCCAGTAGTATACTTGGGGGGACAGCATTCTATGGCTACACCTTC. The chain recombines TRBV19 with TRBJ1-2; 7 bases map to TRBD1. The V segment lost 2 bases and the J segment 4 bases; nucleotides outside the gene matches: 10. The CDR3 has 16 residues. CDR1 LNHDA and CDR2 SQIVND come from the germline V gene (reference sequence).

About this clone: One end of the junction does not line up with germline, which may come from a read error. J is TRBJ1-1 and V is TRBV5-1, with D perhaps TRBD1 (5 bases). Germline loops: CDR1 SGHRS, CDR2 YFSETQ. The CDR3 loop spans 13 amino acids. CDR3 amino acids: CASSELPGRRTGF. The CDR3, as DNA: TGCGCCAGCAGCGAACTTCCGGGACGGAGGACTGGCTTT.

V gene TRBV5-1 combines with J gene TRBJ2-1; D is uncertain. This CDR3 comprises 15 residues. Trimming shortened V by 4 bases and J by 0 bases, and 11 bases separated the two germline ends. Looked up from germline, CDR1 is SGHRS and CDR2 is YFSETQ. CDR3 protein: CASSLLHRSYNEQFF. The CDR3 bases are TGCGCCAGCAGCCTCCTCCACCGCTCCTACAATGAGCAGTTCTTC.

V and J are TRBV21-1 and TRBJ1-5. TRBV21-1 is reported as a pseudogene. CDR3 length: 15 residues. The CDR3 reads CASSKSKGCNQPQHF. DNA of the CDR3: TGTGCCAGCAGCAAAAGTAAAGGGTGCAATCAGCCCCAGCATTTT.